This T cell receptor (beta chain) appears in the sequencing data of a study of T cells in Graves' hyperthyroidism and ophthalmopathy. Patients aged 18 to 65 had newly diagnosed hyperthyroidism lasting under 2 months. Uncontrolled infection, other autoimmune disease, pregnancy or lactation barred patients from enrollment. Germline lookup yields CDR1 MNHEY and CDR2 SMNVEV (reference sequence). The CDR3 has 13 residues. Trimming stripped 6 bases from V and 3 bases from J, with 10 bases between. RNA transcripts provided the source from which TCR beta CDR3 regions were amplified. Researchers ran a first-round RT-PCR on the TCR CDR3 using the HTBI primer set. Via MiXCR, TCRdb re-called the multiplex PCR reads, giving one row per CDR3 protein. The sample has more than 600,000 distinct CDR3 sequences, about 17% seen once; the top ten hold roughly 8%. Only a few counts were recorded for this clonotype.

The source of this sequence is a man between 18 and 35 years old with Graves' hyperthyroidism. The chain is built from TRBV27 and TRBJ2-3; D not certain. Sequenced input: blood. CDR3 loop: CASSPDWTDTQYF. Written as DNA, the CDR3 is TGTGCCAGCAGCCCAGATTGGACAGATACGCAGTATTTT.